A single sample gave rise to the 17 T cell receptor beta chains below, sequenced in a study of cytomegalovirus exposure and HLA in healthy donors. The PCR employed 60 Vbeta primers together with 13 Jbeta primers. Assay: immunoSEQ multiplex PCR; the TCRdb copy retains only in-frame clones and omits some. Among 140,000 to 150,000 clones listed, 65% to 85% were seen once. Sequences were obtained from PBMCs. These receptors were collected from a male donor in good health and CMV-seronegative.

This clone has a handful of counts. The V gene is TRBV5-4, the J gene TRBJ2-3, with TRBD2 matching over 7 bases. Germline values: CDR1 SGHNT, CDR2 YYREEE (reference sequence). The length of the CDR3 is 16 residues. The V and J ends lost 0 bases and 3 bases, in that order; junction bases with no gene match: 7. For the CDR3, the DNA is TGTGCCAGCAGCTTGGTTGCGGGGGAGTTTACAGATACGCAGTATTTT. Translated, it gives CASSLVAGEFTDTQYF.

V gene TRBV10-3 combines with J gene TRBJ2-3, with TRBD2 identical over 13 bases. Germline V gene lookup returns CDR1 ENHRY and CDR2 SYGVKD. V gave up 5 bases and J gave up 5 bases; unmatched junction bases: 4. This CDR3 region has 15 residues. The CDR3 is CAISWGLAGLDTQYF. The DNA of the CDR3 is TGTGCCATCAGTTGGGGACTAGCGGGGCTAGATACGCAGTATTTT.

The chain carries TRBV11-2 and TRBJ1-1; D uncertain. V lost 5 bases, J lost 1 base, and 17 bases lay in between. The germline V gene encodes CDR1 SGHAT and CDR2 FQNNGV. The CDR3 runs 16 residues. The CDR3 nucleotides are TGTGCCAGCAGCCACCGGCGGGAGGGAGGGAACACTGAAGCTTTCTTT. Translated: CASSHRREGGNTEAFF.

This chain connects TRBV6-6 to TRBJ1-3; perhaps TRBD1 as D (5 bases). V was clipped by 5 bases and J by 0 bases, with 11 bases between them. Per germline, CDR1 MNHNY and CDR2 SVGAGI (reference sequence). This CDR3 region has 15 residues. The CDR3 is CASSNFDSSGNTIYF. The CDR3 bases are TGTGCCAGCAGTAACTTTGACAGCTCTGGAAACACCATATATTTT.

This sequence joins TRBV29-1 and TRBJ2-1; tentatively, D is TRBD1 (6 bases). CDR1 and CDR2 (germline): SQVTM, ANQGSEA. The CDR3 covers 14 residues. V was trimmed by 5 bases and J by 5 bases, leaving 16 bases between them. The DNA of the CDR3 is TGCAGCGTTAGGGGGACGGACTTAAACAATGAGCAGTTCTTC. Encoded protein: CSVRGTDLNNEQFF.

In this sample, this clone turned up a few times. V usage is TRBV5-1 and J usage is TRBJ2-1, with a weak D call TRBD2 (5 bases). CDR3 length: 16 amino acids. Between the trimmed V and J ends, which lost 4 bases and 8 bases, there was a span of 22 bases. CDR1 SGHRS and CDR2 YFSETQ come from the germline V gene. The CDR3 sequence: CASSPFGGNRVDEQFF. In nucleotides, the CDR3 is TGCGCCAGCAGCCCCTTTGGAGGTAATAGGGTTGATGAGCAGTTCTTC.

The chain employs TRBV5-1 and TRBJ2-1, with 10 bases lining up with TRBD2. The CDR3 extends over 15 amino acids. V was pared by 4 bases and J by 12 bases, with 13 bases of the junction left unmatched. Germline-derived CDR1 and CDR2 are SGHRS and YFSETQ. CDR3 bases: TGCGCCAGCAGCCTAACTAGCGGGGTGGGTCGGGTGCAGTTCTTC. Translating it yields CASSLTSGVGRVQFF.

This chain links TRBV19 with TRBJ2-7; TRBD1 matches at 9 bases. Germline CDR1 is LNHDA and CDR2 is SQIVND (reference sequence). The ends lost 5 bases at V and 6 bases at J; junction bases unmatched: 8. This CDR3 region has 14 residues. The CDR3 spells CASSLRDRVVEQYF. CDR3 in DNA: TGTGCCAGTAGTCTCCGGGACAGGGTAGTCGAGCAGTACTTC.

In its sample, this clone was seen once. The chain couples TRBV4-3 to TRBJ1-1, with 10 bases matching TRBD1. This CDR3 spans 14 amino acids. Germline CDR1 reads LGHNA; CDR2 reads YSLEER. V lost 3 bases and J lost 6; bases outside the gene matches: 4. As DNA, the CDR3 is TGCGCCAGCAGCCATGGACAGGGGGGAGCTGAAGCTTTCTTT. Translation: CASSHGQGGAEAFF.

This clone was picked up a small number of times. The chain recombines TRBV6-6 with TRBJ1-1; tentative D call: TRBD1 (6 bases). CDR3 length: 16 residues. Deletions cut 2 bases from V and 1 base from J, with 14 bases between. Germline CDR1 MNHNY, CDR2 SVGAGI (reference sequence). CDR3 DNA sequence: TGTGCCAGCAGTTACGGGCCAGGGGCGCGGAACACTGAAGCTTTCTTT. Encoded protein: CASSYGPGARNTEAFF.

CDR3: CASSTGTQETQYF. CDR3 DNA: TGTGCCAGCAGCACGGGAACGCAAGAGACCCAGTACTTC. This chain links TRBV5-5 with TRBJ2-5; a possible D gene is TRBD2 (5 bases). Germline CDR1 reads SGHKS; CDR2 reads YYEKEE (reference sequence). The CDR3 length is 13 residues. Deletions cut 4 bases from V and 2 bases from J, with 9 bases between. Using reference TRBV5-5 and TRBJ2-5 for the parts outside the CDR3, the full variable domain is DAGVTQSPTHLIKTRGQQVTLRCSPISGHKSVSWYQQVLGQGPQFIFQYYEKEERGRGNFPDRFSARQFPNYSSELNVNALLLGDSALYLCASSTGTQETQYFGPGTRLLVL.

The chain links TRBV9 to TRBJ1-2; 8 bases agree with TRBD1. The ends lost 0 bases at V and 5 bases at J; junction bases unmatched: 3. Germline CDR1 reads SGDLS; CDR2 reads YYNGEE. The CDR3 is 14 residues long. The DNA of the CDR3 is TGTGCCAGCAGCGTAGAAGACAGGGGATATGGCTACACCTTC. Its translation: CASSVEDRGYGYTF.

V usage is TRBV9 and J usage is TRBJ2-1; perhaps TRBD2 as D (5 bases). In germline, CDR1 is SGDLS, CDR2 YYNGEE. V was trimmed by 1 base and J by 7 bases, leaving 6 bases between them. This CDR3 is built from 12 residues. CDR3 sequence reads: CASSVRDNEQFF. CDR3 coding DNA: TGTGCCAGCAGCGTACGGGATAATGAGCAGTTCTTC.

The rearrangement uses TRBV10-3 and TRBJ2-5; TRBD2 matches 8 bases. V lost 5 bases to trimming and J lost 3 bases; unmatched junction nucleotides: 5. Per the germline V gene, CDR1 is ENHRY and CDR2 is SYGVKD. This CDR3 has 14 amino acids. DNA for the CDR3: TGTGCCATCAGTACGGGTAGCGGGGAAGAGACCCAGTACTTC. Translating gives CAISTGSGEETQYF.

DNA of the CDR3: TGTGCCAGCAGCAGAGGGGGCGCAGCAGATACGCAGTATTTT. Its protein is CASSRGGAADTQYF. J is TRBJ2-3 and V is TRBV7-3, with 7 positions matching TRBD1. V shed 5 bases, J shed 4 bases, and the junction held 6 bases outside the gene matches. This CDR3 is built from 14 residues. Germline V gene data show CDR1 as SGHTA and CDR2 as FQGTGA.

The rearrangement joins TRBV10-3 to TRBJ1-5; 10 bases are shared with TRBD1. Trimming at V came to 6 bases and at J to 7 bases, leaving 3 bases not matched to a gene. Germline assignment: CDR1 ENHRY and CDR2 SYGVKD. The CDR3 loop spans 13 amino acids. CDR3 loop: CAISLDRGQPQHF. The CDR3 DNA is TGTGCCATCAGCCTGGACAGGGGGCAGCCCCAGCATTTT.

The chain joins TRBV6-1 to TRBJ1-1, with 7 bases matching TRBD1. This CDR3 has 14 residues. The germline V gene has CDR1 MNHNS and CDR2 SASEGT. The ends lost 6 bases at V and 0 bases at J; junction bases unmatched: 4. The CDR3 sequence: CASSSTGLNTEAFF. CDR3 nucleotides: TGTGCCAGCAGCTCGACAGGGTTGAACACTGAAGCTTTCTTT.